This TCR beta chain stems from a study of T-cell reconstitution after alpha-beta-depleted transplantation in children listed by TCRdb under 2016. Background for the entire study: The study quantitatively tracked T-cell immune reconstitution after TCRalphabeta/CD19-depleted allogeneic hematopoietic cell transplantation in children using TCR repertoire profiling. Results the study describes overall, beyond this receptor: The apparently early recovery of alphabetaT-cell counts about two months after transplant reportedly depended on only several hundred rapidly expanded clones that came from non-depleted graft cells. The high TCRbeta diversity at day 60 in some patients was ascribed to recipient T cells and intrathymic progenitors that had survived conditioning. Hyperexpanded clone frequencies declined over subsequent months; after one year, T-cell counts and TCRbeta diversity were mostly attributed to newly produced T cells.

The protocol used for the library was PCR. The sequencing machine was an Illumina HiSeq 2500. TCR libraries were prepared with molecular barcoding, using unique molecular identifiers to normalize TCRbeta repertoire quantification. Using fastp at Q25 and MiXCR, TCRdb reprocessed the public reads and kept productive beta chains. Each entry is one CDR3 protein sequence, shown with its most common DNA and genes. The sample table holds some 830,000 distinct CDR3 sequences, of which less than 20% were seen once. The ten most abundant clones make up around 5% of the sample. Explained via the paper, the treatment or condition label denotes: allogeneic hematopoietic cell transplantation with graft depleted of TCRalphabeta T cells and CD19 B cells. The children who served as transplant recipients had been given grafts of TCRalphabeta/CD19-depleted allogeneic hematopoietic cells. Worth noting for this clonotype: Its antigen has not been determined. Base qualities are not at hand, and no much larger clone is one base apart.

Cut back by 10 bases and 1 base, the V and J ends lie 15 bases apart. There are 14 amino acids in the CDR3, from cysteine to phenylalanine inclusive. Left in the record is the CDR3 DNA by itself, 42 bases read in frame from the first base. The sample consisted of PBMCs, mostly from graft donor cells, taken 360 days after TCRalphabeta/CD19-depleted stem cell transplant. The chain is encoded by TRBV12-3 or TRBV12-4 joined to TRBJ2-3; the D gene remains uncertain. This receptor was obtained from a male patient between 5 and 17 years old who had a stem cell transplant for acute lymphoblastic leukemia, so the T cells may come from the graft donor. DNA sequence: TGTGCCACCACTATGGGGTGGGGCACAGATACGCAGTATTTT. Its coded protein is CATTMGWGTDTQYF.